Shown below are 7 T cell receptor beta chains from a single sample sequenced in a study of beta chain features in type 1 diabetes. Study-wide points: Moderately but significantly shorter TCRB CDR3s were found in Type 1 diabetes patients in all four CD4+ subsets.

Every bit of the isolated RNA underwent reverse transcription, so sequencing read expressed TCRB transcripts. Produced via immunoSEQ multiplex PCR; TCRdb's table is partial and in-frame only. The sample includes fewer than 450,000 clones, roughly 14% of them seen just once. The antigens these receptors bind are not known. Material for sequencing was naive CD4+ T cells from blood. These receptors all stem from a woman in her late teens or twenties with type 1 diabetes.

CDR3 sequence (DNA): TGTGCCAGCAGTGTCTCAGATACGCAGTATTTT. It translates to CASSVSDTQYF. The V and J genes are TRBV25-1 and TRBJ2-3, with D uncertain. Looked up from germline, CDR1 is MGHDK and CDR2 is SYGVNS. The CDR3 has 11 amino acids. The V and J ends lost 4 bases and 4 bases respectively, with 3 bases between them.

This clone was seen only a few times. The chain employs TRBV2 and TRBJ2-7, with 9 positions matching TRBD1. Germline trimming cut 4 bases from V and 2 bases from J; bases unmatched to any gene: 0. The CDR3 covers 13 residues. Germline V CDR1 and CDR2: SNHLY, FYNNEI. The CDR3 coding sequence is TGTGCCAGCAGTGGACAGGGGGCCTACGAGCAGTACGTC. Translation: CASSGQGAYEQYV.

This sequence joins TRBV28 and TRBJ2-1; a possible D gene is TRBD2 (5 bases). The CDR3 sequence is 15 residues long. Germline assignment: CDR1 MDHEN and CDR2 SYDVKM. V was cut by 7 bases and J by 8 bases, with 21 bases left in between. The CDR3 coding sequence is TGTGCCAGCACCCGGGCGGGCCCCCGCTTGGATGAGCAGTTCTTC. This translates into CASTRAGPRLDEQFF.

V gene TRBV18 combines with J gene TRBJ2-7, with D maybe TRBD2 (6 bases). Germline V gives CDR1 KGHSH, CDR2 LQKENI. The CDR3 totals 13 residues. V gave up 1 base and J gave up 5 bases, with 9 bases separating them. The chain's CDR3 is CASSPRPGDEQYF. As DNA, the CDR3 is TGTGCCAGCTCACCACGACCGGGGGACGAGCAGTACTTC.

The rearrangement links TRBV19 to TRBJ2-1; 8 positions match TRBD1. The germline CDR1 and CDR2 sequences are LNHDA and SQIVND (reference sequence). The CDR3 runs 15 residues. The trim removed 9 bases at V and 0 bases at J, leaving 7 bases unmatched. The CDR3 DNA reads TGTGCCAGCCGATACAGGGGGAGCTCCTACAATGAGCAGTTCTTC. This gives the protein CASRYRGSSYNEQFF.

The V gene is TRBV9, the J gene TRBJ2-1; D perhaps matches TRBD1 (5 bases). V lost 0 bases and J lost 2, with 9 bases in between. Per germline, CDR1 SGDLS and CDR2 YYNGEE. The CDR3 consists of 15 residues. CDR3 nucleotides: TGTGCCAGCAGCGTAGATGGGGCTGCCTACAATGAGCAGTTCTTC. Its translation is CASSVDGAAYNEQFF.

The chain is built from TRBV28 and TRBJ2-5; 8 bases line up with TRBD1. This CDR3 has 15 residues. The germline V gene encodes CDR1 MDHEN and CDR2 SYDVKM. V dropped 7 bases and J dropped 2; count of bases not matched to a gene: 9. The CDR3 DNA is TGTGCCAGCAAATATTACAGGGGGTTTCAAGAGACCCAGTACTTC. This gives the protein CASKYYRGFQETQYF.